Listed below are T cell receptor beta chains from one sample, sequenced in a study of blood T cells in healthy people across ages. TCRdb re-analysed the 5' RACE reads in MiXCR, keeping a single row per CDR3 protein. Of about 810,000 distinct CDR3 sequences in the sample, 35% to 40% were seen once. The source material was blood. The receptors originated from a man aged 18-30 years in good health. Each CDR3 is given with its conserved first and last residue. Each record gives: clone size, J gene, V gene, D gene, CDR3 protein, CDR3 DNA. The D gene is left open where the match is weak. Expanded clones get a size class; other rows say once, few or many, or leave the size out.

NA | TRBJ1-1 | TRBV12-3/TRBV12-4 | NA | CASSGGEVNTEAFF | TGTGCCAGCAGTGGAGGAGAGGTGAACACTGAAGCTTTCTTT
few | TRBJ1-1 | TRBV27 | NA | CASSLITGEAFF | TGTGCCAGCAGTTTAATCACAGGGGAAGCTTTCTTT
NA | TRBJ2-5 | TRBV5-5 | NA | CVSSSPGRVDQETQYF | TGTGTCAGCAGCTCGCCGGGACGAGTGGACCAAGAGACCCAGTACTTC
once | TRBJ2-1 | TRBV2 | TRBD2 | CASSEKRGGYNEQFF | TGTGCCAGCAGTGAGAAGCGGGGGGGCTACAATGAGCAGTTCTTC
NA | TRBJ2-5 | TRBV28 | NA | CASSLEGTETQYF | TGTGCCAGCAGTTTAGAAGGGACGGAGACCCAGTACTTC
many | TRBJ2-3 | TRBV6-2/TRBV6-3 | TRBD2 | CASSSRLAGDTDTQYF | TGTGCCAGCAGTTCCCGACTAGCGGGGGACACAGATACGCAGTATTTT
NA | TRBJ1-4 | TRBV2 | NA | CASSANPTATNEKLFF | TGTGCCAGCAGCGCAAATCCTACAGCAACTAATGAAAAACTGTTTTTT
NA | TRBJ1-2 | TRBV14 | NA | CASSQDSEYGYTF | TGTGCCAGCAGCCAAGATTCGGAGTATGGCTACACCTTC
NA | TRBJ2-3 | TRBV27 | NA | CASSSVKDTQYF | TGTGCCAGCAGTTCAGTAAAGGATACGCAGTATTTT
many | TRBJ2-7 | TRBV20-1 | TRBD2 | CSAAGGRLASEQYF | TGCAGTGCGGCCGGCGGGAGACTAGCCTCCGAGCAGTACTTC
few | TRBJ1-2 | TRBV5-6 | NA | CASSLADRIHGYTF | TGTGCCAGCAGCTTGGCCGACAGGATCCATGGCTACACCTTC
many | TRBJ2-3 | TRBV11-2 | TRBD2 | CASSLAGSALAGLTDTQYF | TGTGCCAGCAGCTTAGCTGGCTCGGCACTAGCGGGCCTCACAGATACGCAGTATTTT
NA | TRBJ2-5 | TRBV4-1 | NA | CASSLGVREETQYF | TGCGCCAGCAGCCTAGGAGTAAGAGAAGAGACCCAGTACTTC
many | TRBJ2-7 | TRBV2 | NA | CASGASPYEQYF | TGTGCCAGCGGTGCTTCCCCCTACGAGCAGTACTTC
NA | TRBJ2-7 | TRBV12-3/TRBV12-4 | NA | CASSFGGTVMHEQYF | TGTGCCAGCAGTTTCGGGGGCACGGTGATGCACGAGCAGTACTTC
few | TRBJ1-2 | TRBV10-3 | NA | CAISDRTGGGYTF | TGTGCCATCAGTGACAGGACGGGTGGTGGCTACACCTTC
NA | TRBJ2-7 | TRBV5-5 | NA | CASSLDHRSYEQYF | TGTGCCAGCAGCTTGGACCACAGATCCTACGAGCAGTACTTC
NA | TRBJ2-7 | TRBV11-2 | NA | CASSSSGGRLYNEQYF | TGTGCCAGCAGCTCTTCCGGAGGGAGACTATACAATGAGCAGTACTTC
many | TRBJ2-3 | TRBV4-3 | NA | CASSQDLGQPTDTQYF | TGCGCCAGCAGCCAAGATCTGGGACAACCCACAGATACGCAGTATTTT
few | TRBJ2-7 | TRBV7-8 | TRBD2 | CASSETAGVGSYEQYF | TGTGCCAGCAGCGAAACAGCGGGGGTGGGATCCTACGAGCAGTACTTC
few | TRBJ1-1 | TRBV10-3 | NA | CAIGRSSGKAFF | TGTGCCATCGGGAGGAGTAGTGGGAAAGCTTTCTTT
few | TRBJ2-7 | TRBV12-5 | TRBD1 | CASGLVRGTGFYEQYF | TGTGCTAGTGGTTTGGTACGCGGGACAGGATTCTACGAGCAGTACTTC
many | TRBJ2-3 | TRBV20-1 | NA | CSARRQVHTDTQYF | TGCAGTGCTAGGAGGCAGGTTCACACAGATACGCAGTATTTT
NA | TRBJ2-3 | TRBV9 | NA | CAGSGGTSDTQYF | TGTGCCGGTAGTGGGGGGACATCGGATACGCAGTATTTT
NA | TRBJ2-3 | TRBV12-3/TRBV12-4 | NA | CASKPRPGSTDTQYF | TGTGCCAGCAAACCTCGTCCCGGGAGCACAGATACGCAGTATTTT
few | TRBJ1-1 | TRBV20-1 | NA | CSARGPGWMNTEAFF | TGCAGTGCTAGGGGTCCAGGGTGGATGAACACTGAAGCTTTCTTT
NA | TRBJ2-3 | TRBV20-1 | NA | CSARGTAGASTDTQYF | TGCAGTGCTAGAGGCACGGCAGGGGCTAGCACAGATACGCAGTATTTT
many | TRBJ1-2 | TRBV9 | NA | CASSVGESYGYTF | TGTGCCAGCAGCGTAGGGGAGAGCTATGGCTACACCTTC
once | TRBJ2-7 | TRBV20-1 | NA | CSARDNNGWNEQYF | TGCAGCGCTAGAGATAACAACGGGTGGAACGAGCAGTACTTC
few | TRBJ2-4 | TRBV5-1 | TRBD1 | CASSLAFGTGDVGKNIQYF | TGCGCCAGCAGCTTGGCCTTCGGGACAGGGGACGTGGGCAAAAACATTCAGTACTTC
NA | TRBJ2-2 | TRBV20-1 | NA | CSVGGQGNTGELFF | TGCAGTGTCGGCGGGCAGGGGAACACCGGGGAGCTGTTTTTT
NA | TRBJ2-3 | TRBV10-3 | NA | CAISPRGGQAITDTQYF | TGTGCCATCAGCCCACGGGGGGGACAGGCAATCACAGATACGCAGTATTTT
few | TRBJ2-3 | TRBV4-3 | NA | CASSRGTTTQYF | TGCGCCAGCAGCCGAGGCACTACTACGCAGTATTTT